These 4 T cell receptor beta chains share one sample of origin, sequenced in a study of T-cell reconstitution after alpha-beta-depleted transplantation in children. A TCRbeta library incorporating unique molecular identifiers was prepared. TCRdb re-called the PCR reads with MiXCR, one entry per CDR3 protein. The sample lists about 830,000 distinct CDR3 sequences, 16% occurring once. The sequences come from PBMCs, mostly from graft donor cells, collected 360 days after TCRalphabeta/CD19-depleted stem cell transplant. The receptor set was obtained from a male patient younger than 18 who had a stem cell transplant for acute lymphoblastic leukemia, so the T cells may come from the graft donor.

This clonotype was seen a handful of times. The chain carries TRBV21-1 and TRBJ2-2; the table's D call TRBD1 went unverified against the DNA. TRBV21-1 is flagged as a pseudogene. This CDR3 is 18 amino acids long. This CDR3 reads CASSRPYCGPQDTGELFF. The CDR3 DNA follows: TGTGCCAGCAGCCGACCCTACTGCGGTCCCCAGGACACCGGGGAGCTGTTTTTT.

The V call is TRBV7-9, the J call TRBJ1-1, with D possibly TRBD1 on 5 matching bases. Trimming took 4 bases from V and 0 from J, leaving 15 bases between them. Germline V gives CDR1 SEHNR, CDR2 FQNEAQ (reference sequence). The CDR3 contains 16 residues. The CDR3 loop is CASSSTVLRMNTEAFF. DNA of the CDR3: TGTGCCAGCAGCTCGACAGTCCTTCGAATGAACACTGAAGCTTTCTTT.

Only a few counts were recorded for this clonotype. The chain recombines TRBV20-1 with TRBJ2-5, with a tentative D call TRBD1 (7 bases). CDR1 DFQATT and CDR2 SNEGSKA come from the germline V gene (reference sequence). The CDR3 consists of 13 residues. Between the trimmed V and J ends, which lost 3 bases and 5 bases, there was a span of 13 bases. The CDR3 sequence: CSASEGAGETQYF. In DNA, the CDR3 is TGCAGTGCTAGTGAGGGGGCGGGGGAGACCCAGTACTTC.

The CDR3 DNA sequence: TGTGCCAGCAGCCGGTCCGCAGATACGCAGTATTTT. Residues: CASSRSADTQYF. This rearrangement joins TRBV7-8 to TRBJ2-3, with unresolved D. Germline V CDR1 and CDR2: SGHVS, FQNEAQ. Trimming cost V 5 bases and J 4 bases, with 7 bases left between them. The length of the CDR3 is 12 residues.